The 15 T cell receptor beta chains below all came from one sample that was sequenced in a study of cytomegalovirus exposure and HLA in healthy donors. Use of 60 Vbeta and 13 Jbeta primers characterized the PCR. Produced via immunoSEQ multiplex PCR; TCRdb's table is partial and in-frame only. The sample lists about 140,000 clones; 80% were seen once. The sequencing input was PBMCs. The receptors derive from a middle-aged man in good health and CMV-seronegative.

Only a few counts were recorded for this clone. The J gene is TRBJ2-7, the V gene TRBV27; the match to TRBD2 covers 9 bases. Germline V gene lookup returns CDR1 MNHEY and CDR2 SMNVEV (reference sequence). The CDR3 is made up of 14 amino acids. V dropped 5 bases and J dropped 5; count of bases not matched to a gene: 7. CDR3 sequence reads: CASSPKRGANEQYF. CDR3 nucleotides: TGTGCCAGCAGTCCCAAGCGGGGGGCGAACGAGCAGTACTTC.

The chain employs TRBV18 and TRBJ1-1, with D possibly being TRBD1 (5 bases). The length of the CDR3 is 14 residues. Germline V lookup: CDR1 KGHSH, CDR2 LQKENI. V gave up 1 base and J gave up 3 bases, with 9 bases separating them. The CDR3 coding sequence is TGTGCCAGCTCACCACGTTCGGGGGACACTGAAGCTTTCTTT. This sequence encodes CASSPRSGDTEAFF.

The rearrangement links TRBV11-3 to TRBJ2-7; D may be TRBD1 (6 bases). V was shortened by 8 bases and J by 2 bases, with 16 bases between the two germline ends. This CDR3 region has 14 residues. Germline V CDR1 and CDR2: SGHNT, YENEEA. The CDR3 region is CASSSGDGPYEQYF. In DNA form, the CDR3 reads TGTGCCAGCTCCTCAGGGGACGGCCCCTACGAGCAGTACTTC.

This clone has only a few counts. The chain has TRBV28 and TRBJ1-3, with D tentatively TRBD1 (6 bases). V was shortened by 3 bases and J by 5 bases, with 14 bases between the two germline ends. Germline assignment: CDR1 MDHEN and CDR2 SYDVKM. The CDR3 is 15 residues long. The CDR3 reads CASSLWGQPRNTIYF. CDR3 coding DNA: TGTGCCAGCAGTTTGTGGGGACAACCGAGAAACACCATATATTTT.

The J gene is TRBJ2-2, the V gene TRBV19; 7 bases are shared with TRBD2. After removal of 2 bases from V and 3 bases from J, the junction contained 9 bases not matched to a gene. The CDR3 sequence is 17 residues long. The germline CDR1 and CDR2 sequences are LNHDA and SQIVND (reference sequence). CDR3: CASSIYGRAGDTGELFF. In DNA form, the CDR3 reads TGTGCCAGTAGTATATACGGTAGGGCGGGGGACACCGGGGAGCTGTTTTTT.

The gene calls are TRBV4-3 and TRBJ1-1; no firm D call. The CDR3 has 12 amino acids. Germline assignment: CDR1 LGHNA and CDR2 YSLEER. The germline V and J ends were trimmed by 4 bases and 7 bases, with 10 bases remaining between them. CDR3 residues: CASSRAVGEAFF. Here the CDR3 DNA reads TGCGCCAGCAGCCGAGCGGTCGGTGAAGCTTTCTTT.

This chain links TRBV11-2 with TRBJ2-1; no reliable D call. Trimming removed 2 bases at V and 1 base at J, with 3 bases between. Germline V lookup: CDR1 SGHAT, CDR2 FQNNGV. This CDR3 has 13 residues. The CDR3 DNA follows: TGTGCCAGCAGCTTACCGTCCTACAATGAGCAGTTCTTC. It encodes CASSLPSYNEQFF.

The V call is TRBV7-9, the J call TRBJ2-7, with 7 positions matching TRBD1. Germline lookup yields CDR1 SEHNR and CDR2 FQNEAQ (reference sequence). This CDR3 comprises 12 residues. The V gene end was trimmed by 2 bases and the J gene end by 6 bases; junction bases not matched to a gene: 1. The chain's CDR3 is CASSLSGGEQYF. As DNA, the CDR3 is TGTGCCAGCAGCTTATCAGGGGGCGAGCAGTACTTC.

This chain uses TRBV10-3 with TRBJ1-5; 9 bases line up with TRBD1. Germline CDR1 reads ENHRY; CDR2 reads SYGVKD. CDR3 length: 18 amino acids. V dropped 2 bases and J dropped 0; count of bases not matched to a gene: 8. CDR3 residues: CAISEPGQGFDSNQPQHF. The CDR3 coding sequence is TGTGCCATCAGTGAGCCGGGACAGGGATTCGATAGCAATCAGCCCCAGCATTTT.

The gene calls are TRBV2 and TRBJ1-5; D is possibly TRBD1 (5 bases). CDR3 length: 15 residues. Trimming cost V 7 bases and J 7 bases, with 20 bases left between them. Germline CDR1 reads SNHLY; CDR2 reads FYNNEI. This chain's CDR3 is CASTLRGGSPQPQHF. The CDR3 coding sequence is TGTGCCAGCACCCTTAGGGGTGGATCCCCCCAGCCCCAGCATTTT. The variable domain in full, with the rest retrieved from reference TRBV2 and TRBJ1-5, is EPEVTQTPSHQVTQMGQEVILRCVPISNHLYFYWYRQILGQKVEFLVSFYNNEISEKSEIFDDQFSVERPDGSNFTLKIRSTKLEDSAMYFCASTLRGGSPQPQHFGDGTRLSIL.

The rearrangement links TRBV6-5 to TRBJ1-1; D uncertain. This CDR3 has 11 residues. Germline CDR1 is MNHEY and CDR2 is SVGAGI. V was clipped by 2 bases and J by 6 bases, with 4 bases between them. The CDR3 DNA reads as TGTGCCAGCAGTTACGAGGCTGAAGCTTTCTTT. Translated, it gives CASSYEAEAFF.

This CDR3 reads CASTSGIPSGNTIYF. CDR3 in DNA: TGCGCCAGCACCTCGGGGATCCCCTCTGGAAACACCATATATTTT. V gene TRBV5-1 combines with J gene TRBJ1-3; D unclear. Germline V CDR1 and CDR2: SGHRS, YFSETQ. This CDR3 spans 15 amino acids. Trimming removed 6 bases from V and 0 bases from J, with 13 bases in between.

The chain couples TRBV7-8 to TRBJ2-5; tentative D call: TRBD1 (6 bases). The V gene's germline CDR1 is SGHVS and CDR2 FQNEAQ. There are 14 residues in the CDR3. V was trimmed by 5 bases and J by 1 base, leaving 11 bases between them. CDR3 residues: CASSPGQTQETQYF. In DNA, the CDR3 is TGTGCCAGCAGCCCAGGACAGACCCAAGAGACCCAGTACTTC.

The CDR3 loop reads CASSVEQGYTEAFF. The CDR3 DNA sequence: TGTGCCAGCAGCGTAGAGCAGGGGTACACTGAAGCTTTCTTT. The rearrangement joins TRBV9 to TRBJ1-1, with D possibly TRBD1 on 6 matching bases. From germline, CDR1 is SGDLS and CDR2 YYNGEE. This CDR3 contains 14 residues. Deletions cut 0 bases from V and 3 bases from J, with 9 bases between.

The V and J genes are TRBV10-3 and TRBJ2-3, with 10 bases fitting TRBD1. Germline assignment: CDR1 ENHRY and CDR2 SYGVKD. This CDR3 spans 17 amino acids. V lost 2 bases and J lost 1; bases outside the gene matches: 6. As DNA, the CDR3 is TGTGCCATCAGTGAGCCCGGGACAGGGGTGGGCACAGATACGCAGTATTTT. This sequence encodes CAISEPGTGVGTDTQYF.